One and the same sample provided the 26 T cell receptor beta chains below, sequenced in a study of cytomegalovirus exposure and HLA in healthy donors. Use of 60 Vbeta and 13 Jbeta primers characterized the PCR. Profiled with immunoSEQ multiplex PCR; TCRdb holds only in-frame clones, not every one. The sample contains around 97,000 clones, approximately 85% of which appear only once. The material sequenced was PBMCs. The receptors were sampled from a man aged 40-49 years in good health and CMV-seropositive.

This chain links TRBV30 with TRBJ2-7; tentatively, D is TRBD1 (6 bases). Trimming stripped 3 bases from V and 2 bases from J, with 17 bases between. The germline V gene has CDR1 GTSNPN and CDR2 SVGIG (reference sequence). This CDR3 region has 15 residues. The CDR3 here is CAWRSFTGMAYEQYF. In DNA form, the CDR3 reads TGTGCCTGGAGGAGCTTTACAGGGATGGCCTACGAGCAGTACTTC. Drawing the rest from reference TRBV30 and TRBJ2-7, the complete variable domain is SQTIHQWPATLVQPVGSPLSLECTVEGTSNPNLYWYRQAAGRGLQLLFYSVGIGQISSEVPQNLSASRPQDRQFILSSKKLLLSDSGFYLCAWRSFTGMAYEQYFGPGTRLTVT.

This clone is classed as medium-sized. V usage is TRBV4-1 and J usage is TRBJ2-1; 10 bases line up with TRBD2. Germline V gene lookup returns CDR1 MGHRA and CDR2 YSYEKL. V gave up 3 bases and J gave up 8 bases; unmatched junction bases: 10. The CDR3 has 16 amino acids. This CDR3 reads CASSQVGTSEIHEQFF. In nucleotides, the CDR3 is TGCGCCAGCAGCCAGGTCGGGACTAGCGAAATCCATGAGCAGTTCTTC.

This clone came up a few times. This chain links TRBV30 with TRBJ1-1; D uncertain. Between the trimmed V and J ends, which lost 3 bases and 0 bases, there was a span of 5 bases. Germline CDR1 reads GTSNPN; CDR2 reads SVGIG (reference sequence). The CDR3 loop spans 12 amino acids. CDR3 sequence reads: CAWSGVNTEAFF. The CDR3 DNA follows: TGTGCCTGGAGCGGGGTGAACACTGAAGCTTTCTTT. Full variable domain (remainder filled in from reference TRBV30 and TRBJ1-1): SQTIHQWPATLVQPVGSPLSLECTVEGTSNPNLYWYRQAAGRGLQLLFYSVGIGQISSEVPQNLSASRPQDRQFILSSKKLLLSDSGFYLCAWSGVNTEAFFGQGTRLTVV.

This clone was observed a handful of times. Different DNA sequences within this sample yield the same CDR3. J is TRBJ2-7 and V is TRBV7-9; 9 bases agree with TRBD2. V gave up 4 bases and J gave up 4 bases; unmatched junction bases: 11. Germline-derived CDR1 and CDR2 are SEHNR and FQNEAQ (reference sequence). There are 16 residues in the CDR3. The CDR3 is CASSSRPGTSPYEQYF. The CDR3 DNA reads as TGTGCCAGCAGCTCACGACCCGGGACTAGCCCATACGAGCAGTACTTC.

The chain uses TRBV7-8 and TRBJ2-7; D unclear. Trimming left V 5 bases short and J 3 bases short, with 8 bases between. CDR1 is SGHVS, CDR2 FQNEAQ, per germline. The CDR3 runs 12 residues. CDR3: CASSQIDYEQYF. Here the CDR3 DNA reads TGTGCCAGCAGCCAAATAGACTACGAGCAGTACTTC.

J is TRBJ1-3 and V is TRBV5-6, with a tentative D call TRBD1 (6 bases). Germline assignment: CDR1 SGHDT and CDR2 YYEEEE. V was trimmed by 1 base and J by 4 bases, leaving 12 bases between them. This CDR3 has 15 residues. The CDR3 spells CASSLPGGGGNTIYF. The CDR3 DNA follows: TGTGCCAGCAGCTTGCCGGGGGGCGGAGGAAACACCATATATTTT.

The V gene is TRBV18, the J gene TRBJ1-1; the match to TRBD1 covers 11 bases. The J segment lost 4 bases and the V segment lost 8 bases, leaving 6 bases of the junction unmatched. Germline V gene data show CDR1 as KGHSH and CDR2 as LQKENI. CDR3 length equals 14 residues. The DNA of the CDR3 is TGTGCCAGCCGCTCCGGGACAGGGGGCACTGAAGCTTTCTTT. Amino acids: CASRSGTGGTEAFF.

The rearrangement links TRBV7-9 to TRBJ2-5; the D gene is possibly TRBD2 (5 bases). CDR1 and CDR2 from the germline V gene are SEHNR and FQNEAQ (reference sequence). Trimming stripped 1 base from V and 5 bases from J, with 11 bases between. This CDR3 spans 14 amino acids. The CDR3 region is CASSLERVSETQYF. The CDR3 coding sequence is TGTGCCAGCAGCTTAGAGAGGGTGAGCGAGACCCAGTACTTC.

The V gene is TRBV6-5, the J gene TRBJ2-3; D is possibly TRBD2 (6 bases). In germline, CDR1 is MNHEY, CDR2 SVGAGI. With 6 bases removed from V and 4 bases from J, the gap between germline ends came to 11 bases. The CDR3 is 13 residues long. DNA of the CDR3: TGTGCCAGCAGACGCGGGGTGGCAGATACGCAGTATTTT. Translation gives CASRRGVADTQYF.

This chain links TRBV7-9 with TRBJ2-2, with TRBD2 identical over 7 bases. Trimming removed 7 bases from V and 0 bases from J; junction bases left unmatched: 11. Germline V gene data show CDR1 as SEHNR and CDR2 as FQNEAQ (reference sequence). This CDR3 has 17 amino acids. The CDR3, as DNA: TGTGCCAGCACCACGAGGGTACTAGCGACGAACACCGGGGAGCTGTTTTTT. Translation gives CASTTRVLATNTGELFF.

In its sample, this clone was seen once. This sequence joins TRBV5-1 and TRBJ2-3, with 7 nucleotides matching TRBD2. J was trimmed by 3 bases and V by 6 bases; bases with no gene match: 7. Germline CDR1 reads SGHRS; CDR2 reads YFSETQ. The CDR3 contains 14 residues. CDR3 in DNA: TGCGCCAGCATGGTGACGGGGGGTACAGATACGCAGTATTTT. Its translation: CASMVTGGTDTQYF. Supplemented by reference TRBV5-1 and TRBJ2-3, the full variable domain reads KAGVTQTPRYLIKTRGQQVTLSCSPISGHRSVSWYQQTPGQGLQFLFEYFSETQRNKGNFPGRFSGRQFSNSRSEMNVSTLELGDSALYLCASMVTGGTDTQYFGPGTRLTVL.

The table lists this clone with a count of one. J is TRBJ2-1 and V is TRBV15, with 9 bases aligning to TRBD1. After removal of 3 bases from V and 7 bases from J, the junction contained 13 bases not matched to a gene. The CDR3 contains 17 residues. CDR1 is LNHNV, CDR2 YYDKDF, per germline (reference sequence). This chain's CDR3 is CATSRDYQGQGWNEQFF. DNA of the CDR3: TGTGCCACCAGCAGGGATTATCAGGGACAGGGCTGGAATGAGCAGTTCTTC.

The chain links TRBV29-1 to TRBJ2-2; D is perhaps TRBD1 (5 bases). The germline V gene encodes CDR1 SQVTM and CDR2 ANQGSEA. This CDR3 is 15 amino acids long. The V gene lost 4 bases and the J gene lost 3 bases, with 15 bases spanning the gap. CDR3 amino acids: CSVVLRGVDTGELFF. The CDR3 DNA reads as TGCAGCGTTGTCCTAAGGGGTGTAGACACCGGGGAGCTGTTTTTT.

V usage is TRBV6-1 and J usage is TRBJ1-1; 7 positions match TRBD1. The ends lost 5 bases at V and 3 bases at J; junction bases unmatched: 3. The CDR3 sequence is 13 residues long. CDR1 is MNHNS, CDR2 SASEGT, per germline. The CDR3 DNA is TGTGCCAGCAGTTCGACAGGGCACACTGAAGCTTTCTTT. It codes for CASSSTGHTEAFF.

This chain links TRBV7-9 with TRBJ1-1, with D possibly matching TRBD1 (5 bases). The CDR3 spans 11 residues. Germline CDR1 reads SEHNR; CDR2 reads FQNEAQ (reference sequence). The V end was cut by 5 bases, the J end by 11 bases, with 12 bases between. Written as DNA, the CDR3 is TGTGCCAGCAGCCGAGGAGGGGACGCTTTCTTT. Translating gives CASSRGGDAFF.

The table lists this clone with a count of one. This chain connects TRBV27 to TRBJ2-7; D perhaps matches TRBD2 (6 bases). The CDR3 has 14 amino acids. CDR1 and CDR2 (germline): MNHEY, SMNVEV (reference sequence). V was shortened by 3 bases and J by 7 bases, with 16 bases between the two germline ends. Here the CDR3 reads CASSFGPGVGEQYF. CDR3 in DNA: TGTGCCAGCAGTTTCGGGCCGGGAGTAGGGGAGCAGTACTTC.

This clone has a handful of counts. The CDR3: CASSPSGTSGRASYEQYF. CDR3 in DNA: TGTGCCAGCAGTCCTTCCGGGACTAGCGGGAGGGCCTCCTACGAGCAGTACTTC. The rearrangement joins TRBV28 to TRBJ2-7; 16 bases are a match to TRBD2. Trimming removed 5 bases from V and 0 bases from J; junction bases left unmatched: 7. CDR1 is MDHEN and CDR2 is SYDVKM in the germline V gene. This CDR3 is 18 amino acids long.

The gene calls are TRBV11-2 and TRBJ2-3; 7 nucleotides match TRBD2. The V gene end was trimmed by 5 bases and the J gene end by 4 bases; junction bases not matched to a gene: 3. CDR1 is SGHAT, CDR2 FQNNGV, per germline. The CDR3 is 13 amino acids. CDR3 protein: CASSPRGADTQYF. The CDR3 DNA is TGTGCCAGCAGCCCCCGGGGGGCAGATACGCAGTATTTT.

The chain couples TRBV27 to TRBJ1-1, with 8 bases fitting TRBD1. The CDR3 runs to 16 residues. Unmatched junction bases numbered 7, after V lost 3 bases and J lost 1 base. CDR1 and CDR2 (germline): MNHEY, SMNVEV (reference sequence). Written as DNA, the CDR3 is TGTGCCAGCAGTTTGTATTCTGACAGGGGGAACACTGAAGCTTTCTTT. Translated: CASSLYSDRGNTEAFF.

The chain joins TRBV5-4 to TRBJ1-1, with TRBD1 as a possible D gene (6 bases). V lost 4 bases, J lost 0 bases, and 13 bases lay in between. CDR1 and CDR2 from the germline V gene are SGHNT and YYREEE (reference sequence). The CDR3 sequence is 15 residues long. CDR3 nucleotides: TGTGCCAGCAGCCGATGGACAGATATGAACACTGAAGCTTTCTTT. It encodes CASSRWTDMNTEAFF.

V is TRBV6-5 and J is TRBJ1-6; 8 bases are shared with TRBD1. Trimming removed 8 bases from V and 11 bases from J; junction bases left unmatched: 8. CDR3 length equals 13 residues. Germline-derived CDR1 and CDR2 are MNHEY and SVGAGI. CDR3 sequence: CASGGTGLAPLHF. The CDR3 DNA reads TGTGCCAGCGGTGGGACAGGTTTGGCACCCCTCCACTTT.

This chain links TRBV7-8 with TRBJ2-7, with 8 bases identical to TRBD1. Germline CDR1 reads SGHVS; CDR2 reads FQNEAQ. The CDR3 loop spans 14 amino acids. The V gene end was trimmed by 5 bases and the J gene end by 3 bases; junction bases not matched to a gene: 6. The CDR3 loop is CASSPGQANYEQYF. For the CDR3, the DNA is TGTGCCAGCAGCCCGGGACAGGCGAACTACGAGCAGTACTTC.

A note on this clone: One end of the junction varies from germline; a read error may be responsible. The rearrangement joins TRBV7-9 to TRBJ1-2, with D hard to call. The CDR3 is made up of 15 amino acids. Germline V gene data show CDR1 as SEHNR and CDR2 as FQNEAQ (reference sequence). CDR3 in DNA: TGTTCCAGCAGCAAAAATCCACCTAGCACGAATGGCTACACCTTC. Translating gives CSSSKNPPSTNGYTF.

The table lists this clone with a count of one. The chain joins TRBV9 to TRBJ2-1, with D uncertain. Germline V gene data show CDR1 as SGDLS and CDR2 as YYNGEE. The V and J ends lost 3 bases and 0 bases respectively, with 10 bases between them. The CDR3 sequence is 15 residues long. This CDR3 is CASSGKTSSYNEQFF. The CDR3 DNA reads TGTGCCAGCAGCGGCAAAACGAGCTCCTACAATGAGCAGTTCTTC.

This rearrangement joins TRBV5-4 to TRBJ2-2, with unresolved D. Trimming removed 0 bases at V and 6 bases at J, with 3 bases between. The CDR3 runs 12 residues. Germline CDR1 reads SGHNT; CDR2 reads YYREEE (reference sequence). In DNA, the CDR3 is TGTGCCAGCAGCTTGGCCTCCGGGGAGCTGTTTTTT. This gives the protein CASSLASGELFF. Complete variable domain (other parts from reference TRBV5-4 and TRBJ2-2): ETGVTQSPTHLIKTRGQQVTLRCSSQSGHNTVSWYQQALGQGPQFIFQYYREEENGRGNFPPRFSGLQFPNYSSELNVNALELDDSALYLCASSLASGELFFGEGSRLTVL.

This clone appeared a few times. The chain links TRBV5-1 to TRBJ1-5; tentatively, D is TRBD1 (5 bases). Germline V gene data show CDR1 as SGHRS and CDR2 as YFSETQ. V lost 2 bases, J lost 6 bases, and 9 bases lay in between. CDR3 size: 13 residues. In DNA, the CDR3 is TGCGCCAGCAGCTTTTTGCAGGGTCAGCCCCAGCATTTT. This sequence encodes CASSFLQGQPQHF.